This entry lists 8 T cell receptor beta chains sequenced from one sample in a study of resident and recirculating memory T cells in vitiligo. Profiling relied on immunoSEQ multiplex PCR, and the TCRdb table lists in-frame clones only, not all of them. The sample lists around 40,000 clones, about nine tenths occurring once. The specimen sequenced was blood. The receptors come from a male donor with vitiligo.

The chain carries TRBV5-1 and TRBJ2-3; D is uncertain. V lost 0 bases and J 2 bases, leaving 10 bases between the germline ends. The CDR3 consists of 15 residues. Germline V lookup: CDR1 SGHRS, CDR2 YFSETQ. CDR3 DNA sequence: TGCGCCAGCAGCTTGGCCCTTCCTTACACAGATACGCAGTATTTT. It yields the protein CASSLALPYTDTQYF. Drawing the rest from reference TRBV5-1 and TRBJ2-3, the complete variable domain is KAGVTQTPRYLIKTRGQQVTLSCSPISGHRSVSWYQQTPGQGLQFLFEYFSETQRNKGNFPGRFSGRQFSNSRSEMNVSTLELGDSALYLCASSLALPYTDTQYFGPGTRLTVL.

V and J are TRBV6-1 and TRBJ1-2; no clear D. From germline, CDR1 is MNHNS and CDR2 SASEGT. The CDR3 length is 15 residues. The ends were cut back, 0 bases at V and 7 bases at J, with 15 bases in the middle. The DNA of the CDR3 is TGTGCCAGCAGTGAAGCCAGCAGCCGCCGGGGTGGCTACACCTTC. Protein: CASSEASSRRGGYTF.

V gene TRBV4-3 combines with J gene TRBJ2-3; D is perhaps TRBD2 (5 bases). CDR3 length: 14 amino acids. Germline CDR1 and CDR2: LGHNA and YSLEER. The V and J ends lost 3 bases and 9 bases respectively, with 16 bases between them. This CDR3 reads CASSQAPELGTQYF. The CDR3 region has the DNA TGCGCCAGCAGCCAGGCGCCGGAACTAGGAACGCAGTATTTT.

As concerns this clone: The germline gene is not matched at one end of the junction; a read error may be the cause. The chain couples TRBV5-5 to TRBJ1-1; 8 bases agree with TRBD1. CDR1 SGHKS and CDR2 YYEKEE come from the germline V gene (reference sequence). The CDR3 length is 17 residues. CDR3 amino acids: CASSQDFYGQGAVEAFF. In nucleotides, the CDR3 is TGCGCCAGCAGCCAAGACTTTTATGGACAGGGTGCCGTTGAAGCTTTCTTT.

The chain joins TRBV20-1 to TRBJ1-1; D gene ambiguous. The CDR3 has 11 residues. Germline-derived CDR1 and CDR2 are DFQATT and SNEGSKA (reference sequence). The V end was cut by 6 bases, the J end by 3 bases, with 8 bases between. CDR3 sequence reads: CSASPDTEAFF. DNA of the CDR3: TGCAGTGCGTCCCCGGACACTGAAGCTTTCTTT.

The chain carries TRBV5-6 and TRBJ2-5; 7 nucleotides align to TRBD2. CDR3 size: 14 residues. The germline V gene encodes CDR1 SGHDT and CDR2 YYEEEE. V gave up 4 bases and J gave up 0 bases; unmatched junction bases: 3. The CDR3: CASSAAGDQETQYF. CDR3 DNA sequence: TGTGCCAGCAGCGCGGCGGGGGACCAAGAGACCCAGTACTTC.

The J gene is TRBJ1-2, the V gene TRBV7-8; possibly TRBD1 for D (5 bases). V was cut by 5 bases and J by 8 bases, with 21 bases left in between. This CDR3 contains 15 residues. CDR1 is SGHVS, CDR2 FQNEAQ, per germline. The CDR3 sequence is CASSPTLGGLVGYTF. In DNA, the CDR3 is TGTGCCAGCAGCCCGACCTTGGGGGGTTTGGTGGGCTACACCTTC.

This rearrangement joins TRBV14 to TRBJ2-5; 8 bases align to TRBD2. CDR3 size: 15 residues. V shed 0 bases, J shed 5 bases, and the junction held 5 bases outside the gene matches. In germline, CDR1 is SGHDN, CDR2 FVKESK. CDR3 residues: CASSQETRGGETQYF. CDR3 DNA sequence: TGTGCCAGCAGCCAAGAAACACGGGGGGGGGAGACCCAGTACTTC.